A single sample gave rise to the 23 T cell receptor beta chains below, sequenced in a study of shared clonotypes between healthy human individuals. Profiled with immunoSEQ multiplex PCR; TCRdb holds only in-frame clones, not every one. In the table there are more than 500,000 clones, approximately 95% of which are singletons. Material for sequencing was naive CD4+ T cells sorted from blood. Noted subset: CD45RA+ positively selected. The receptors here all came from a woman in her twenties or thirties in good health.

The rearrangement joins TRBV2 to TRBJ1-5; D ambiguous. This CDR3 region has 14 residues. Looked up from germline, CDR1 is SNHLY and CDR2 is FYNNEI. Trimming cost V 4 bases and J 1 base, with 8 bases left between them. DNA of the CDR3: TGTGCCAGCAGTGTGGAATCGAGCAATCAGCCCCAGCATTTT. It specifies CASSVESSNQPQHF.

This clone has only a few counts. The rearrangement uses TRBV18 and TRBJ1-2; the D gene is possibly TRBD1 (5 bases). This CDR3 comprises 13 residues. The germline gives CDR1 KGHSH, CDR2 LQKENI. V was trimmed by 2 bases and J by 6 bases, leaving 10 bases between them. CDR3 amino acids: CASSPGGSDGYTF. CDR3 coding DNA: TGTGCCAGCTCACCAGGGGGATCGGATGGCTACACCTTC.

The rearrangement links TRBV9 to TRBJ2-7; 12 positions match TRBD1. V lost 2 bases to trimming and J lost 5 bases; unmatched junction nucleotides: 5. The CDR3 covers 15 residues. CDR1 SGDLS and CDR2 YYNGEE come from the germline V gene. CDR3 protein: CASSVGDRGRDEQYF. In nucleotides, the CDR3 is TGTGCCAGCAGCGTTGGGGACAGGGGGCGTGACGAGCAGTACTTC.

V and J are TRBV4-2 and TRBJ1-2, with unresolved D. V gave up 0 bases and J gave up 4 bases, with 12 bases separating them. The CDR3 sequence is 15 residues long. CDR1 and CDR2 from the germline V gene are LGHNA and YNFKEQ. The CDR3 reads CASSQDPESSYGYTF. Here the CDR3 DNA reads TGTGCCAGCAGCCAAGATCCGGAAAGCAGCTATGGCTACACCTTC.

The V call is TRBV28, the J call TRBJ1-4, with D uncertain. The V and J ends lost 4 bases and 8 bases respectively, with 38 bases between them. CDR1 and CDR2 from the germline V gene are MDHEN and SYDVKM. This CDR3 is 22 amino acids long. DNA of the CDR3: TGTGCCAGCAGTTCAAATGCGGGGAAAAGGGCGGATTACGGACGACTCGGGGAAAAACTGTTTTTT. Translated: CASSSNAGKRADYGRLGEKLFF.

The chain uses TRBV11-2 and TRBJ2-1; 9 bases map to TRBD2. The junction had 8 bases not matched to a gene; V was cut back by 5 bases and J by 9 bases. The CDR3 runs to 14 residues. CDR1 is SGHAT and CDR2 is FQNNGV in the germline V gene. Written as DNA, the CDR3 is TGTGCCAGCAGCCCGCAGCAGGGACTAGCTGAGCAGTTCTTC. It specifies CASSPQQGLAEQFF.

This rearrangement joins TRBV29-1 to TRBJ1-1, with TRBD1 as a possible D gene (5 bases). Trimming cost V 3 bases and J 13 bases, with 21 bases left between them. CDR1 SQVTM and CDR2 ANQGSEA come from the germline V gene. The CDR3 covers 13 residues. The CDR3 coding sequence is TGCAGCGTTGAGCCGGCAGGGACCCAGAAGGTTTTCTTT. As protein: CSVEPAGTQKVFF.

J is TRBJ2-2 and V is TRBV19; D ambiguous. This CDR3 is built from 18 residues. V lost 10 bases, J lost 0 bases, and 24 bases lay in between. Germline V gives CDR1 LNHDA, CDR2 SQIVND (reference sequence). The CDR3: CATPNSRRDAPNTGELFF. CDR3 sequence (DNA): TGTGCCACCCCGAACAGTCGGCGAGACGCACCGAACACCGGGGAGCTGTTTTTT.

The rearrangement links TRBV13 to TRBJ2-1; either TRBD1 or TRBD2 may fit D (5 bases each). CDR3 size: 14 residues. Trimming removed 4 bases from V and 3 bases from J, with 10 bases in between. Looked up from germline, CDR1 is PRHDT and CDR2 is FYEKMQ (reference sequence). The CDR3 DNA sequence: TGTGCCAGCAGCTCCGGGACGAGCTACAATGAGCAGTTCTTC. Protein sequence: CASSSGTSYNEQFF.

V and J are TRBV9 and TRBJ1-1; D gene unclear. CDR3 length: 14 residues. Germline assignment: CDR1 SGDLS and CDR2 YYNGEE. The V gene lost 2 bases and the J gene lost 0 bases, with 8 bases spanning the gap. The CDR3 DNA reads as TGTGCCAGCAGCGTTCAAGCGATGAACACTGAAGCTTTCTTT. This codes for CASSVQAMNTEAFF.

The rearrangement joins TRBV27 to TRBJ2-7, with TRBD2 matching 14 bases. Germline CDR1 reads MNHEY; CDR2 reads SMNVEV (reference sequence). The V segment lost 4 bases and the J segment 4 bases; nucleotides outside the gene matches: 9. This CDR3 is built from 17 residues. CDR3 coding DNA: TGTGCCAGCAGTTCCCTACCTGGGACTAGCGGGAGTTACGAGCAGTACTTC. It yields the protein CASSSLPGTSGSYEQYF.

This sequence joins TRBV19 and TRBJ2-7; TRBD2 agrees at 12 bases. The V gene's germline CDR1 is LNHDA and CDR2 SQIVND (reference sequence). J was trimmed by 0 bases and V by 7 bases; bases with no gene match: 1. The CDR3 runs 14 residues. CDR3 loop: CASKTSGSSYEQYF. As DNA, the CDR3 is TGTGCCAGTAAGACTAGCGGGAGCTCCTACGAGCAGTACTTC.

The rearrangement uses TRBV6-5 and TRBJ1-4; D remains ambiguous. Germline V gene sequence: CDR1 MNHEY, CDR2 SVGAGI. The ends were cut back, 6 bases at V and 2 bases at J, with 13 bases in the middle. The CDR3 loop spans 15 amino acids. CDR3 sequence: CASRNQPLTNEKLFF. Written as DNA, the CDR3 is TGTGCCAGCAGGAACCAGCCGTTGACTAATGAAAAACTGTTTTTT.

The chain uses TRBV18 and TRBJ1-2; D not resolved. The V end was cut by 2 bases, the J end by 3 bases, with 7 bases between. Germline V CDR1 and CDR2: KGHSH, LQKENI. CDR3 length equals 13 residues. The CDR3 here is CASSPSADYGYTF. CDR3 sequence (DNA): TGTGCCAGCTCACCATCTGCAGACTATGGCTACACCTTC.

V gene TRBV10-2 combines with J gene TRBJ2-7, with D unresolved. The CDR3 loop spans 10 amino acids. The germline CDR1 and CDR2 sequences are WSHSY and SAAADI. The V end was cut by 8 bases, the J end by 6 bases, with 8 bases between. CDR3 in amino acids: CASGQTEQYF. The CDR3 nucleotides are TGCGCCAGCGGGCAAACCGAGCAGTACTTC.

The chain is built from TRBV18 and TRBJ2-3, with 8 bases matching TRBD1. The CDR3 contains 19 residues. Looked up from germline, CDR1 is KGHSH and CDR2 is LQKENI. Trimming cost V 2 bases and J 3 bases; bases outside gene matches: 16. The CDR3 reads CASSPLSVIQGVGTDTQYF. In nucleotides, the CDR3 is TGTGCCAGCTCACCATTATCGGTTATACAGGGGGTTGGTACAGATACGCAGTATTTT.

This clone was counted between two and nine times. A read error may account for a junction end that differs from germline. The chain joins TRBV18 to TRBJ1-1, with no clear D. The CDR3 sequence is 14 residues long. Germline CDR1 KGHSH, CDR2 LQKENI. The CDR3 DNA follows: TGTGCCAGCTCACCATTAGGCGGGAACGCTGAAGCTTTCTTT. It encodes CASSPLGGNAEAFF.

J is TRBJ2-4 and V is TRBV5-8; the D gene is possibly TRBD1 (7 bases). The ends were cut back, 4 bases at V and 2 bases at J, with 16 bases in the middle. Germline values: CDR1 SGHTS, CDR2 YDEGEE. This CDR3 is 16 amino acids long. For the CDR3, the DNA is TGTGCCAGCAGCGCGGGACAGCGTCCGACCAAAAACATTCAGTACTTC. Translated, it gives CASSAGQRPTKNIQYF.

The gene calls are TRBV25-1 and TRBJ2-7; the D gene is possibly TRBD2 (6 bases). Germline V CDR1 and CDR2: MGHDK, SYGVNS. The CDR3 is 14 amino acids. Trimming left V 4 bases short and J 2 bases short, with 12 bases between. The CDR3 bases are TGTGCCAGCAGTGGGTGGAGGGGCCCCTACGAGCAGTACTTC. It encodes CASSGWRGPYEQYF.

This sequence joins TRBV2 and TRBJ1-2; D gene unclear. Germline CDR1 reads SNHLY; CDR2 reads FYNNEI. This CDR3 comprises 13 residues. The V and J ends lost 5 bases and 5 bases respectively, with 12 bases between them. The CDR3 sequence is CASSTDHNYGYTF. CDR3 in DNA: TGTGCCAGCAGTACAGACCATAATTATGGCTACACCTTC. The whole variable domain, remainder taken from reference TRBV2 and TRBJ1-2, is EPEVTQTPSHQVTQMGQEVILRCVPISNHLYFYWYRQILGQKVEFLVSFYNNEISEKSEIFDDQFSVERPDGSNFTLKIRSTKLEDSAMYFCASSTDHNYGYTFGSGTRLTVV.

J is TRBJ2-1 and V is TRBV10-1, with D perhaps matching TRBD1 (6 bases). The germline V and J ends were trimmed by 8 bases and 9 bases, with 11 bases remaining between them. The CDR3 covers 11 residues. Germline CDR1 WNHNN, CDR2 SYGVQD (reference sequence). The CDR3 loop is CASGTGFEQFF. The CDR3 DNA reads TGCGCCAGCGGAACAGGGTTTGAGCAGTTCTTC.

The rearrangement joins TRBV28 to TRBJ1-5, with unresolved D. The V and J ends lost 5 bases and 1 base respectively, with 12 bases between them. The CDR3 loop spans 15 amino acids. The V gene's germline CDR1 is MDHEN and CDR2 SYDVKM. Here the CDR3 DNA reads TGTGCCAGCAGTCTCCCCGTTGGGAGCAATCAGCCCCAGCATTTT. Amino acid sequence: CASSLPVGSNQPQHF.

The gene calls are TRBV4-1 and TRBJ2-3; 7 bases agree with TRBD2. The CDR3 length is 15 residues. With 2 bases clipped from V and 6 bases from J, the junction kept 8 bases outside the gene matches. In germline, CDR1 is MGHRA, CDR2 YSYEKL. CDR3 sequence reads: CASSQQGLTGDTQYF. The CDR3 DNA follows: TGCGCCAGCAGCCAACAGGGACTAACGGGGGATACGCAGTATTTT.